This entry lists 7 T cell receptor beta chains sequenced from one sample in a study of T cells in women clearing cervical HPV infection. The assay was immunoSEQ multiplex PCR, and TCRdb's table has in-frame clones only and misses some. The sample is made up of under 45,000 clones, and the top ten hold less than 8.5% of it. Sequencing used blood buffy coat. Receptors originate from a woman aged 18-70 years with a cervical HPV16 infection that either progressed to CIN3+ or cleared (not recorded which).

A remark on this clone: The read falls 3 residues short of the CDR3 end, and the missing part is taken from the germline J gene. This CDR3 is also generated by other DNA sequences in the sample. The chain carries TRBV18 and TRBJ2-1; D uncertain. The CDR3 spans 14 residues. V lost 0 bases, J lost 6 bases, and 9 bases lay in between. Germline values: CDR1 KGHSH, CDR2 LQKENI. This CDR3 is CASSPPTVGNEQFF. CDR3 DNA, as far as it was read: TGTGCCAGCTCACCACCCACAGTCGGCAATGAG.

As to this clone: Read sequence stops 3 residues before the CDR3 end, and the germline J gene provides the missing end. The chain is built from TRBV2 and TRBJ2-7; tentative D call: TRBD1 (7 bases). The CDR3 has 14 amino acids. Germline values: CDR1 SNHLY, CDR2 FYNNEI. V was pared by 7 bases and J by 2 bases, with 15 bases between. CDR3 DNA, as far as it was read: TGTGCCAGCACTGTAGACAGGGAGGCCTACGAG. This translates into CASTVDREAYE. The CDR3, in full, reads CASTVDREAYEQYF.

For this clone: Read sequence stops 3 residues before the CDR3 end, and the germline J gene provides the missing end. The rearrangement joins TRBV19 to TRBJ1-2, with 8 bases aligning to TRBD1. Trimming at V came to 5 bases and at J to 2 bases, leaving 7 bases not matched to a gene. The CDR3 runs to 15 residues. Germline CDR1 reads LNHDA; CDR2 reads SQIVND (reference sequence). CDR3 sequence reads: CASSPGTGTNYGYTF. The covered CDR3 bases are TGTGCCAGTAGTCCCGGGACAGGAACCAACTATGGC. Based on the CDR3 plus reference TRBV19 and TRBJ1-2, the full variable domain is DGGITQSPKYLFRKEGQNVTLSCEQNLNHDAMYWYRQDPGQGLRLIYYSQIVNDFQKGDIAEGYSVSREKKESFPLTVTSAQKNPTAFYLCASSPGTGTNYGYTFGSGTRLTVV.

Of note for this clone: The sequenced fragment ends 3 residues before the CDR3 boundary, so the rest is inferred from the germline J gene. The chain couples TRBV7-6 to TRBJ2-7; maybe TRBD2 (5 bases). The CDR3 extends over 14 amino acids. Deletions cut 5 bases from V and 6 bases from J, with 17 bases between. Germline CDR1 and CDR2: SGHVS and FNYEAQ. The chain's CDR3 is CASSRSASTPEQYF. CDR3 bases read: TGTGCCAGCAGCCGATCGGCTAGCACCCCCGAG.

Worth noting for this clone: The CDR3 end falls 3 residues outside the read, so it is completed with the germline J gene. The genes are TRBV29-1 and TRBJ1-3, with D perhaps matching TRBD1 (5 bases). V was clipped by 3 bases and J by 0 bases, with 9 bases between them. This CDR3 is 14 amino acids long. Per germline, CDR1 SQVTM and CDR2 ANQGSEA. CDR3 DNA, as far as it was read: TGCAGCGTTGAGGGGGGAGCCTCTGGAAACACC. It encodes CSVEGGASGNT. The whole CDR3 sequence is CSVEGGASGNTIYF.

A remark on this clone: The read ends 3 residues early relative to the CDR3; the germline J gene fills the gap. This chain uses TRBV6-1 with TRBJ1-4, with 12 nucleotides matching TRBD1. The junction had 5 bases not matched to a gene; V was cut back by 4 bases and J by 8 bases. This CDR3 is built from 15 residues. Germline CDR1 is MNHNS and CDR2 is SASEGT. The CDR3 sequence is CASSVPGQGAEKLFF. The part of the CDR3 DNA that was read is TGTGCCAGCAGTGTTCCGGGACAGGGGGCGGAAAAA.

As to this clone: The CDR3 extends 3 residues past the end of the read, so its final part is completed from the germline J gene. V gene TRBV29-1 combines with J gene TRBJ2-2, with 8 bases lining up with TRBD2. Trimming at V came to 7 bases and at J to 0 bases, leaving 10 bases not matched to a gene. The CDR3 spans 16 residues. Germline values: CDR1 SQVTM, CDR2 ANQGSEA. CDR3 residues: CSAENSGNPNTGELFF. The sequenced CDR3 bases are TGCAGCGCTGAGAATAGCGGGAATCCGAACACCGGGGAG.